The 8 T cell receptor beta chains below were found in one sample sequenced in a study of blood T cell repertoires in COVID-19. Sequenced by immunoSEQ multiplex PCR; TCRdb stores in-frame clones only, minus some. The data contain some 300,000 clones, 85% to 90% of them seen just once; the ten biggest clones take up about 1.2%. Sequences were obtained from peripheral blood. These receptors all stem from a man between 65 and 79 years old with acute or convalescent COVID-19.

This chain uses TRBV18 with TRBJ1-4; 8 nucleotides align to TRBD1. The CDR3 length is 14 residues. Trimming took 6 bases from V and 8 from J; bases not matched to a gene: 8. Per the germline V gene, CDR1 is KGHSH and CDR2 is LQKENI. Written as DNA, the CDR3 is TGTGCCAGCTCCCGGGGACAGGAAGGAGAAAAACTGTTTTTT. Translating gives CASSRGQEGEKLFF.

This chain joins TRBV5-1 and TRBJ2-5, with 8 bases identical to TRBD1. The CDR3 totals 16 residues. V lost 4 bases, J lost 0 bases, and 8 bases stayed unmatched. Germline V gives CDR1 SGHRS, CDR2 YFSETQ. The CDR3 DNA reads as TGCGCCAGCAGCCTAGGGACAGGTTCGTACCAAGAGACCCAGTACTTC. This encodes CASSLGTGSYQETQYF.

The chain carries TRBV18 and TRBJ2-3; 7 bases line up with TRBD2. Germline assignment: CDR1 KGHSH and CDR2 LQKENI. The CDR3 is 16 residues long. J was trimmed by 2 bases and V by 4 bases; bases with no gene match: 9. CDR3 sequence reads: CASSLGGLRTTDTQYF. In DNA form, the CDR3 reads TGTGCCAGCTCACTTGGGGGACTACGAACCACAGATACGCAGTATTTT. The full variable domain, in which reference TRBV18 and TRBJ2-3 provide the parts outside the CDR3, is NAGVMQNPRHLVRRRGQEARLRCSPMKGHSHVYWYRQLPEEGLKFMVYLQKENIIDESGMPKERFSAEFPKEGPSILRIQQVVRGDSAAYFCASSLGGLRTTDTQYFGPGTRLTVL.

J is TRBJ1-6 and V is TRBV27; D might be TRBD1 (5 bases). CDR1 and CDR2 (germline): MNHEY, SMNVEV (reference sequence). The CDR3 totals 14 residues. V gave up 6 bases and J gave up 4 bases, with 10 bases separating them. The CDR3 is CASSLGLYNSPLHF. The CDR3, as DNA: TGTGCCAGCAGCCTGGGACTTTATAATTCACCCCTCCACTTT.

The genes are TRBV5-6 and TRBJ1-2; 8 positions agree with TRBD1. The germline CDR1 and CDR2 sequences are SGHDT and YYEEEE. The CDR3 length is 15 residues. The trim removed 1 base at V and 3 bases at J, leaving 5 bases unmatched. The CDR3 nucleotides are TGTGCCAGCAGCTTGTTCCAGGGGGCAGACTATGGCTACACCTTC. Translated: CASSLFQGADYGYTF.

This chain connects TRBV28 to TRBJ1-2; 7 bases agree with TRBD1. The CDR3 contains 12 residues. Germline CDR1 is MDHEN and CDR2 is SYDVKM. The V segment lost 10 bases and the J segment 4 bases; nucleotides outside the gene matches: 6. The CDR3 loop is CATTGDIYGYTF. The CDR3 coding sequence is TGTGCCACAACAGGGGATATCTATGGCTACACCTTC.

The rearrangement links TRBV19 to TRBJ2-7; TRBD1 matches at 9 bases. The junction had 8 bases not matched to a gene; V was cut back by 6 bases and J by 2 bases. The CDR3 is 15 amino acids. Germline values: CDR1 LNHDA, CDR2 SQIVND (reference sequence). The DNA for the CDR3 is TGTGCCAGTAGAGACGCCGGGACAGGGACCTACGAGCAGTACTTC. Its protein is CASRDAGTGTYEQYF.

The chain combines TRBV28 with TRBJ1-2; D gene uncertain. This CDR3 is built from 13 residues. V was cut by 3 bases and J by 7 bases, with 12 bases left in between. Germline CDR1 and CDR2: MDHEN and SYDVKM. As DNA, the CDR3 is TGTGCCAGCAGTTTCCCGGAGAGCCGTGGCTACACCTTC. Translating it yields CASSFPESRGYTF.